The text below deals with one TCR beta chain. Its target is not known. The data were produced by immunoSEQ multiplex PCR, yet TCRdb's version contains in-frame clones alone and is incomplete. This sample has roughly 80,000 clones, with roughly 90% found just once. This sample was included in a study of T cell responses to AZD1222 COVID-19 vaccine. Study observations and caveats: Nearly half of spike-specific TCRs reportedly go after variant regions that carry no mutations.

V lost 2 bases to trimming and J lost 7 bases, with 12 bases between them. The CDR3 is 15 residues long. The germline V gene has CDR1 SGHTA and CDR2 FQGNSA. The chain links TRBV7-2 to TRBJ1-6; D unresolved. The sequence derives from an adult who received the AZD1222 COVID-19 vaccine. This material consisted of peripheral blood, taken 28 days after the second AZD1222 dose. CDR3 DNA sequence: TGTGCCAGCAGCTTATTAGAGGGTTCGAATTCACCCCTCCACTTT. It yields the protein CASSLLEGSNSPLHF.